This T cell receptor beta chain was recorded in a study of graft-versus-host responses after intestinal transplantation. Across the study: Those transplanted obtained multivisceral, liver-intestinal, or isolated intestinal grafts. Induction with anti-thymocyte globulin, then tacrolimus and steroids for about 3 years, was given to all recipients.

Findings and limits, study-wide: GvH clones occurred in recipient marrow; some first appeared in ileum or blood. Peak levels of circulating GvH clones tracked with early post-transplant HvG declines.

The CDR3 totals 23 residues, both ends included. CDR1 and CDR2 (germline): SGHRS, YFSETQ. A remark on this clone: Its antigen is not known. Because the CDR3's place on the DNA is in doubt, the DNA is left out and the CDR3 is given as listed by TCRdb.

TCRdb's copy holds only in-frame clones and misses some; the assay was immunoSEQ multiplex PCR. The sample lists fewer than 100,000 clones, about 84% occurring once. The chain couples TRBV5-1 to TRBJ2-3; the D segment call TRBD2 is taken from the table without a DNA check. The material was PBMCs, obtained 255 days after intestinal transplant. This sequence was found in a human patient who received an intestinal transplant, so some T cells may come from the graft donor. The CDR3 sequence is CASSSTNFGPAGGPTVSEDTQYF.